The sequence of this T cell receptor (beta chain) was determined in a study of T cells after posttransplantation cyclophosphamide (TCRdb year 2016). Background for the entire study: Using TRB sequencing, the study followed how the T cell repertoire reconstituted after myeloablative bone marrow transplantation in which posttransplantation cyclophosphamide served as GVHD prophylaxis. Samples from about 33 PTCy-treated patients, along with samples from around 16 of their related bone marrow donors, underwent antigen receptor sequencing. Because TRA and TRB clonality correlated tightly in 10 or so samples, the subsequent TCR analyses were limited to TRB only. TRB sequencing was performed on blood from all 35 or so PTCy patients with 1-year posttransplant specimens. In 3 patients, TRB sequencing was also performed on up to roughly 3 more blood samples taken 2 to 5.2 years after transplant, and in a handful of patients, pretransplant blood was also TRB-sequenced. Public TRB sequences were checked against a database of over 3,000 sequences associated with responses to pathogens, tumor antigens, self-antigens and alloantigens. Broad study findings and their caveats: Donor-recipient similarity was low at 1-2 months but rose over the first year, and later blood repertoires were often dominated by donor CD8+ memory clones. The TRB repertoires of T cells infiltrating skin or GI tract showed only limited overlap with the TRB repertoires of T cells in blood. Across approximately 45 patients, TRB clonality was highly associated with recipient CMV seropositivity and CMV reactivation, and diversity in PTCy patients was similar to diversity in CNI/methotrexate controls.

This clone was seen only a few times. The antigen this receptor binds is unknown. No base-level quality is on record; no much larger clone is a single base apart. Sample treatment or condition, as interpreted from the label and publication: high-dose cyclophosphamide on days +3 and +4 as single-agent GVHD prophylaxis. Patients in the PTCy group got busulfan and fludarabine conditioning, a marrow graft from a related or unrelated donor, and cyclophosphamide on days +3 and +4. The PTCy-treated patients were drawn from a prospective, multi-institutional clinical trial. Peripheral blood and bone marrow mononuclear cells were isolated by Ficoll-Hypaque density centrifugation and were cryopreserved. Sorting of CD4+ and CD8+ T cells, including naive and memory subsets, was performed by FACS on a FACSAria II. Genomic DNA was used for TRB sequencing, which was performed with the immunoSEQ assay at survey resolution or with the hsTCRB kit. The original methods were these. The immunoSEQ software handled initial read processing, and the LymphoSeq R package was used for repertoire analyses. For each TRB dataset, clonality was calculated as 1 minus normalized Shannon entropy, and the Gini coefficient was computed as well. To infer phenotypes in unsorted samples, TRB sequences from sorted subsets of the recipient or donor were mapped onto unsorted samples from the same recipient. The table was pulled from immuneACCESS by TCRdb, which kept in-frame rearrangements only. Such tables lose some clones; where checked, under half of the loss comes from unresolved V genes, and the rest has no known cause. V and J calls and clone size come straight from that table; D and trimming were deduced from the DNA. Across this sample there are approximately 39,000 clones, with just under 80% seen only once. The ten largest account for roughly 7.4% of the sample.

The CDR3 sequence holds 15 residues, the cysteine and phenylalanine included. Only the CDR3 DNA stays, 45 bases, in frame from base 1. Via the germline V gene, CDR1 is MGHRA and CDR2 YSYEKL. The junction shows trimming of 4 bases on V and 6 bases on J, plus 13 bases between the germline ends. The source of this sequence is a female patient in her 40s who received an allogeneic stem cell transplant from a related donor, was CMV-positive, and had no GVHD. Donor T cells from the graft may be present among the T cells after a transplant. The sequencing used CD4+ T cells sorted from blood, collected approximately 2,000 days after a stem cell transplant with posttransplant cyclophosphamide. The chain was built from TRBV4-1 and TRBJ1-6; a weak D assignment points to TRBD1 (5 bases agree). The CDR3 reads as follows: CASSPGLDGNSPLHF. The DNA reads TGCGCCAGCAGCCCAGGGCTGGACGGTAATTCACCCCTCCACTTT.